The 24 T cell receptor beta chains listed next were all sequenced from one sample in a study of blood T cell repertoires in COVID-19 (dated by TCRdb to 2020 to 2022). Libraries were constructed by the immunoSEQ multiplex PCR assay. TCRdb retrieved this table from immuneACCESS and kept in-frame rearrangements only. Not all clones are present; in checked studies, unresolved V genes account for under half, and no reason is known for the remainder. The sample table holds about 120,000 clones, of which about 90% were seen once. The top ten clones comprise around 7.7% of the sample. Sequencing used peripheral blood. The receptors stem from a human donor in a cohort sampled during active COVID-19.

This rearrangement joins TRBV11-2 to TRBJ1-5; D is uncertain. The CDR3 contains 14 residues. Trimming shortened V by 0 bases and J by 5 bases, and 8 bases separated the two germline ends. Germline V gives CDR1 SGHAT, CDR2 FQNNGV. CDR3 in DNA: TGTGCCAGCAGCTTAGAGGGGAGGCATCAGCCCCAGCATTTT. Amino acid sequence: CASSLEGRHQPQHF. Together with reference TRBV11-2 and TRBJ1-5, the CDR3 gives the full variable domain: EAGVAQSPRYKIIEKRQSVAFWCNPISGHATLYWYQQILGQGPKLLIQFQNNGVVDDSQLPKDRFSAERLKGVDSTLKIQPAKLEDSAVYLCASSLEGRHQPQHFGDGTRLSIL.

V and J are TRBV5-5 and TRBJ2-1; 7 nucleotides match TRBD1. The CDR3 contains 16 residues. V trimming: 4 bases; J trimming: 6 bases; junction bases outside the gene matches: 13. Germline CDR1 is SGHKS and CDR2 is YYEKEE (reference sequence). CDR3 in DNA: TGTGCCAGCAGCCAAACCGAAGGGGGCAATTTCAATGAGCAGTTCTTC. It specifies CASSQTEGGNFNEQFF.

The rearrangement links TRBV19 to TRBJ2-5; 10 bases line up with TRBD1. The V gene end was trimmed by 3 bases and the J gene end by 5 bases; junction bases not matched to a gene: 3. The germline V gene encodes CDR1 LNHDA and CDR2 SQIVND (reference sequence). The CDR3 totals 14 residues. In DNA, the CDR3 is TGTGCCAGTAGTATGACAGGGGGCTTTGAGACCCAGTACTTC. Its protein is CASSMTGGFETQYF.

This chain joins TRBV11-3 and TRBJ2-6; possibly TRBD1 for D (7 bases). V was shortened by 5 bases and J by 0 bases, with 14 bases between the two germline ends. The CDR3 is 17 residues long. Germline V CDR1 and CDR2: SGHNT, YENEEA. The CDR3 loop is CASSPGGLYSGANVLTF. In nucleotides, the CDR3 is TGTGCCAGCAGCCCAGGGGGGCTTTACTCTGGGGCCAACGTCCTGACTTTC.

The CDR3 spells CATGDSGSHSNQPQHF. For the CDR3, the DNA is TGTGCCACCGGGGACAGTGGCTCCCATAGCAATCAGCCCCAGCATTTT. The chain uses TRBV24-1 and TRBJ1-5, with TRBD1 matching over 7 bases. Germline V CDR1 and CDR2: KGHDR, SFDVKD. This CDR3 comprises 16 residues. V dropped 9 bases and J dropped 0; count of bases not matched to a gene: 10.

V usage is TRBV12-5 and J usage is TRBJ2-6; D perhaps matches TRBD1 (6 bases). The CDR3 runs to 20 residues. V was shortened by 3 bases and J by 4 bases, with 25 bases between the two germline ends. CDR1 is LGHNT and CDR2 is FRNRAP in the germline V gene. In DNA form, the CDR3 reads TGTGCTAGTGGTTTCGGCCTGGGGGCAGTGGCGACTCTGGGGGCCAACGTCCTGACTTTC. The encoded protein is CASGFGLGAVATLGANVLTF. Based on the CDR3 plus reference TRBV12-5 and TRBJ2-6, the full variable domain is DARVTQTPRHKVTEMGQEVTMRCQPILGHNTVFWYRQTMMQGLELLAYFRNRAPLDDSGMPKDRFSAEMPDATLATLKIQPSEPRDSAVYFCASGFGLGAVATLGANVLTFGAGSRLTVL.

The rearrangement uses TRBV19 and TRBJ2-1, with 15 bases identical to TRBD2. V was clipped by 5 bases and J by 7 bases; unmatched bases: 9. The length of the CDR3 is 17 residues. The germline V gene has CDR1 LNHDA and CDR2 SQIVND (reference sequence). The CDR3 DNA follows: TGTGCCAGTAGTGGACTAGCGGGGGGGCAGATTTTGAATGAGCAGTTCTTC. This gives the protein CASSGLAGGQILNEQFF.

The chain employs TRBV18 and TRBJ2-7; 11 bases align to TRBD2. The CDR3 has 15 amino acids. CDR1 is KGHSH, CDR2 LQKENI, per germline. The ends lost 5 bases at V and 2 bases at J; junction bases unmatched: 5. CDR3 sequence reads: CASSRRLAGTYEQYF. In DNA form, the CDR3 reads TGTGCCAGCTCAAGGAGACTAGCGGGAACCTACGAGCAGTACTTC. Filled out from reference TRBV18 and TRBJ2-7, the complete variable domain reads NAGVMQNPRHLVRRRGQEARLRCSPMKGHSHVYWYRQLPEEGLKFMVYLQKENIIDESGMPKERFSAEFPKEGPSILRIQQVVRGDSAAYFCASSRRLAGTYEQYFGPGTRLTVT.

The V and J genes are TRBV15 and TRBJ2-7, with D perhaps TRBD1 (6 bases). This CDR3 has 15 amino acids. Between the trimmed V and J ends, which lost 3 bases and 4 bases, there was a span of 16 bases. Germline-derived CDR1 and CDR2 are LNHNV and YYDKDF (reference sequence). The CDR3 reads CATSRGAPHGYEQYF. The CDR3 coding sequence is TGTGCCACCAGCAGGGGGGCCCCTCACGGGTACGAGCAGTACTTC.

This rearrangement joins TRBV29-1 to TRBJ1-2; 7 bases map to TRBD1. There are 13 residues in the CDR3. In germline, CDR1 is SQVTM, CDR2 ANQGSEA. The V segment lost 2 bases and the J segment 8 bases; nucleotides outside the gene matches: 8. CDR3: CSVEPIDRDGYTF. The DNA for the CDR3 is TGCAGCGTTGAACCTATAGACAGGGACGGCTACACCTTC.

This clone has just a few counts. The chain recombines TRBV7-9 with TRBJ2-7, with a tentative D call TRBD2 (5 bases). CDR1 SEHNR and CDR2 FQNEAQ come from the germline V gene (reference sequence). Trimming shortened V by 5 bases and J by 5 bases, and 19 bases separated the two germline ends. The CDR3 spans 15 residues. The CDR3 DNA follows: TGTGCCAGCAGCGGGGAGATACTAAGTGTAGACGAGCAGTACTTC. The encoded protein is CASSGEILSVDEQYF.

This chain uses TRBV5-1 with TRBJ2-1, with D possibly matching TRBD1 (5 bases). CDR3 length equals 14 residues. Trimming shortened V by 6 bases and J by 7 bases, and 17 bases separated the two germline ends. The germline V gene encodes CDR1 SGHRS and CDR2 YFSETQ. CDR3: CASTPTVGPNEQFF. Here the CDR3 DNA reads TGCGCCAGCACACCGACAGTAGGCCCAAATGAGCAGTTCTTC.

The rearrangement links TRBV28 to TRBJ2-7, with a possible D match to TRBD1 (6 bases). V was cut by 3 bases and J by 2 bases, with 14 bases left in between. The germline CDR1 and CDR2 sequences are MDHEN and SYDVKM. This CDR3 comprises 15 residues. DNA of the CDR3: TGTGCCAGCAGTTTTCTTTCGGACAGAACCTACGAGCAGTACTTC. Protein sequence: CASSFLSDRTYEQYF.

This clone occurred once. The rearrangement uses TRBV5-4 and TRBJ2-2; D perhaps matches TRBD1 (5 bases). The CDR3 loop spans 14 amino acids. Trimming left V 0 bases short and J 4 bases short, with 7 bases between. Germline V lookup: CDR1 SGHNT, CDR2 YYREEE (reference sequence). The CDR3 DNA sequence: TGTGCCAGCAGCTTGGACAGGACCACCGGGGAGCTGTTTTTT. Translation: CASSLDRTTGELFF.

This chain joins TRBV10-2 and TRBJ1-5; 7 bases match TRBD1. Looked up from germline, CDR1 is WSHSY and CDR2 is SAAADI. This CDR3 contains 15 residues. The junction had 3 bases not matched to a gene; V was cut back by 3 bases and J by 1 base. The CDR3 reads CASSDRGMSNQPQHF. The CDR3 DNA follows: TGCGCCAGCAGTGACAGGGGGATGAGCAATCAGCCCCAGCATTTT.

This rearrangement joins TRBV10-1 to TRBJ2-1; tentative D call: TRBD2 (5 bases). Looked up from germline, CDR1 is WNHNN and CDR2 is SYGVQD (reference sequence). Trimming shortened V by 1 base and J by 0 bases, and 7 bases separated the two germline ends. CDR3 length: 15 amino acids. CDR3 amino acids: CASSELRASYNEQFF. The CDR3 DNA sequence: TGCGCCAGCAGTGAGTTGAGGGCCTCCTACAATGAGCAGTTCTTC.

The V gene is TRBV14, the J gene TRBJ2-1; D is undetermined. The germline CDR1 and CDR2 sequences are SGHDN and FVKESK. This CDR3 has 17 amino acids. V gave up 0 bases and J gave up 4 bases, with 16 bases separating them. The CDR3 DNA sequence: TGTGCCAGCAGCCAAGACCTCCTGCTGCAGGTATACAATGAGCAGTTCTTC. This sequence encodes CASSQDLLLQVYNEQFF.

The CDR3 sequence is CASSERQGVDYGYTF. DNA of the CDR3: TGTGCCAGCAGTGAAAGGCAGGGTGTCGACTATGGCTACACCTTC. The V call is TRBV2, the J call TRBJ1-2; maybe TRBD1 (5 bases). The CDR3 consists of 15 residues. With 2 bases removed from V and 3 bases from J, the gap between germline ends came to 13 bases. Germline values: CDR1 SNHLY, CDR2 FYNNEI. Full variable domain (missing parts from reference TRBV2 and TRBJ1-2): EPEVTQTPSHQVTQMGQEVILRCVPISNHLYFYWYRQILGQKVEFLVSFYNNEISEKSEIFDDQFSVERPDGSNFTLKIRSTKLEDSAMYFCASSERQGVDYGYTFGSGTRLTVV.

V and J are TRBV3-1 (or the pseudogene TRBV3-2) and TRBJ1-5; possibly TRBD1 for D (5 bases). The CDR3 has 14 amino acids. Looked up from germline, CDR1 is LGHDT and CDR2 is YNNKEL (reference sequence). The V end lost 1 base, the J end lost 6 bases, and 10 bases lay between the germline ends. CDR3 sequence reads: CASSQAQGGQPQHF. The CDR3 DNA reads as TGTGCCAGCAGCCAAGCCCAGGGCGGTCAGCCCCAGCATTTT.

The chain uses TRBV5-1 and TRBJ1-2; D uncertain. V lost 0 bases, J lost 0 bases, and 12 bases lay in between. The length of the CDR3 is 16 residues. Germline CDR1 reads SGHRS; CDR2 reads YFSETQ. The CDR3 spells CASSLGPAVANYGYTF. CDR3 nucleotides: TGCGCCAGCAGCTTGGGTCCCGCTGTAGCTAACTATGGCTACACCTTC.

This sequence joins TRBV27 and TRBJ2-7; D possibly corresponds to TRBD1 (5 bases). The V gene lost 0 bases and the J gene lost 2 bases, with 11 bases spanning the gap. Germline CDR1 is MNHEY and CDR2 is SMNVEV (reference sequence). The CDR3 has 15 residues. The CDR3 is CASSLSFTGTYEQYF. The CDR3 nucleotides are TGTGCCAGCAGTTTATCGTTTACAGGAACCTACGAGCAGTACTTC.

The chain links TRBV5-5 to TRBJ2-2, with TRBD1 matching 7 bases. Germline-derived CDR1 and CDR2 are SGHKS and YYEKEE (reference sequence). The V gene end was trimmed by 1 base and the J gene end by 7 bases; junction bases not matched to a gene: 4. The CDR3 runs to 14 residues. The CDR3 DNA is TGTGCCAGCAGCTTGACAGGGGCGGGCGGGGAGCTGTTTTTT. Protein product: CASSLTGAGGELFF.

The V call is TRBV6-1, the J call TRBJ2-7, with TRBD1 matching 9 bases. CDR1 and CDR2 from the germline V gene are MNHNS and SASEGT. The CDR3 consists of 13 residues. V was clipped by 2 bases and J by 7 bases; unmatched bases: 3. This CDR3 reads CASSEHRGLEQYF. DNA for the CDR3: TGTGCCAGCAGTGAACACAGGGGGCTTGAGCAGTACTTC.

The chain employs TRBV6-6 and TRBJ1-1, with 8 bases fitting TRBD1. The CDR3 extends over 14 amino acids. Germline trimming cut 6 bases from V and 4 bases from J; bases unmatched to any gene: 7. CDR1 and CDR2 (germline): MNHNY, SVGAGI (reference sequence). CDR3: CASRGTGGVTEAFF. In DNA, the CDR3 is TGTGCCAGCAGGGGGACAGGCGGGGTCACTGAAGCTTTCTTT.